The TCR beta chain under discussion was sequenced for a study of blood T cell repertoires in COVID-19. Study in general: Samples taken during acute and convalescent COVID-19 were collected in the United States, Italy and Spain.

Only in-frame clones appear in the TCRdb table, and some are missing; sequencing was by immunoSEQ multiplex PCR. The sample consists of more than 300,000 clones, around 90% of them appearing once. Two consecutive negative NP/OP PCR tests, clearance, or resolved symptoms defined Cohort 3 recovery. This CDR3 has 19 amino acids. Germline V CDR1 and CDR2: LNHDA, SQIVND (reference sequence). V was clipped by 6 bases and J by 0 bases; unmatched bases: 17. The gene calls are TRBV19 and TRBJ1-5; 7 bases agree with TRBD1. The sequence derives from a woman aged 18 to 35 who had recovered from COVID-19. Specimen: PBMCs or T cells enriched from blood (not recorded which). This CDR3 reads CASSYDRAYFAYSNQPQHF. Here the CDR3 DNA reads TGTGCCAGTAGCTATGACAGGGCCTACTTCGCCTATAGCAATCAGCCCCAGCATTTT.